These 20 T cell receptor beta chains came from one sample sequenced in a study of blood T cell repertoires in COVID-19 (dated by TCRdb to 2018 to 2021). The protocol used for the library was the immunoSEQ multiplex PCR assay. TCRdb obtained this table from immuneACCESS and retained in-frame rearrangements with V and J assigned. These tables miss some clones; where compared with another copy, unresolved V genes account for less than half of the shortfall, and the remainder is unexplained. Counted in this sample were more than 70,000 clones; about 93% of them appeared once. Roughly 0.72% of the sample is held by the ten biggest clonotypes. The sequenced material came from peripheral blood. The receptors were gathered from a woman older than 75 with acute or convalescent COVID-19.

V and J are TRBV2 and TRBJ2-2, with D perhaps TRBD2 (6 bases). The CDR3 is 16 amino acids. V lost 0 bases, J lost 4 bases, and 12 bases lay in between. The V gene's germline CDR1 is SNHLY and CDR2 FYNNEI. CDR3 DNA sequence: TGTGCCAGCAGTGAAGCGACCGGGAGCGCCACCGGGGAGCTGTTTTTT. Protein sequence: CASSEATGSATGELFF.

The chain recombines TRBV7-2 with TRBJ1-1; D is perhaps TRBD1 (6 bases). Germline V gives CDR1 SGHTA, CDR2 FQGNSA. The CDR3 extends over 15 amino acids. V dropped 1 base and J dropped 4 bases, with 13 bases sitting between them. CDR3 nucleotides: TGTGCCAGCAGCTTAGTCCAGGGGAAAAGCACTGAAGCTTTCTTT. Translated, it gives CASSLVQGKSTEAFF.

The rearrangement uses TRBV18 and TRBJ2-3; 10 bases match TRBD2. Unmatched junction bases numbered 2, after V lost 3 bases and J lost 2 bases. This CDR3 has 15 residues. Germline V CDR1 and CDR2: KGHSH, LQKENI. CDR3 bases: TGTGCCAGCTCACCTGGACTAGCGGACACAGATACGCAGTATTTT. The encoded protein is CASSPGLADTDTQYF.

A single count supports this clone. This chain uses TRBV5-1 with TRBJ1-4, with D unclear. V shed 4 bases and J shed 8 bases, with 15 bases lying between them. There are 14 residues in the CDR3. CDR1 is SGHRS, CDR2 YFSETQ, per germline. The CDR3 DNA reads as TGCGCCAGCAGCAGCGGGAGCAAGCGGGAAAAACTGTTTTTT. Its translation: CASSSGSKREKLFF.

This sequence joins TRBV9 and TRBJ2-1; a weak D match, TRBD2 (6 bases). CDR1 and CDR2 from the germline V gene are SGDLS and YYNGEE. CDR3 size: 15 residues. Trimming stripped 2 bases from V and 0 bases from J, with 9 bases between. CDR3 in DNA: TGTGCCAGCAGCGTCGGGGGATACTCCTACAATGAGCAGTTCTTC. This gives the protein CASSVGGYSYNEQFF.

This chain links TRBV2 with TRBJ2-1; perhaps TRBD1 as D (6 bases). The V gene's germline CDR1 is SNHLY and CDR2 FYNNEI. The V and J ends lost 7 bases and 4 bases respectively, with 17 bases between them. This CDR3 is 15 amino acids long. CDR3 nucleotide sequence: TGTGCCAGCATAGGCTCCGGGACACTTTACAATGAGCAGTTCTTC. This sequence encodes CASIGSGTLYNEQFF. The complete variable domain, with remaining parts taken from reference TRBV2 and TRBJ2-1, reads EPEVTQTPSHQVTQMGQEVILRCVPISNHLYFYWYRQILGQKVEFLVSFYNNEISEKSEIFDDQFSVERPDGSNFTLKIRSTKLEDSAMYFCASIGSGTLYNEQFFGPGTRLTVL.

The chain employs TRBV7-2 and TRBJ2-7; TRBD1 aligns across 7 bases. Germline-derived CDR1 and CDR2 are SGHTA and FQGNSA. The CDR3 spans 14 residues. V lost 1 base, J lost 5 bases, and 5 bases stayed unmatched. The CDR3, as DNA: TGTGCCAGCAGCTTAGAAAAGGGGGCCCACGAGCAGTACTTC. Residues: CASSLEKGAHEQYF.

The genes are TRBV6-1 and TRBJ2-2; the D is unclear. The CDR3 sequence is 16 residues long. V dropped 4 bases and J dropped 1 base, with 13 bases sitting between them. From germline, CDR1 is MNHNS and CDR2 SASEGT. DNA for the CDR3: TGTGCCAGCAGTGGAGAAGGAACAGTGAACACCGGGGAGCTGTTTTTT. Translation: CASSGEGTVNTGELFF.

This clone appeared once. V usage is TRBV5-6 and J usage is TRBJ2-5, with a possible D match to TRBD1 (7 bases). Germline values: CDR1 SGHDT, CDR2 YYEEEE. Trimming removed 1 base from V and 3 bases from J, with 10 bases in between. The CDR3 sequence is 14 residues long. This CDR3 reads CASSLQGGEETQYF. DNA for the CDR3: TGTGCCAGCAGCTTGCAGGGGGGAGAAGAGACCCAGTACTTC.

The CDR3 DNA is TGTGCCAGCAGTGAAAAATTACGGGGGAATAATTCACCCCTCCACTTT. Translating gives CASSEKLRGNNSPLHF. V gene TRBV6-1 combines with J gene TRBJ1-6, with D possibly being TRBD1 (5 bases). Between the trimmed V and J ends, which lost 2 bases and 5 bases, there was a span of 13 bases. This CDR3 has 16 residues. Per the germline V gene, CDR1 is MNHNS and CDR2 is SASEGT.

The chain is built from TRBV15 and TRBJ1-2, with a weak D call TRBD1 (6 bases). CDR1 and CDR2 from the germline V gene are LNHNV and YYDKDF (reference sequence). The CDR3 spans 14 residues. V was pared by 3 bases and J by 0 bases, with 8 bases between. The chain's CDR3 is CATSRDRANYGYTF. CDR3 DNA: TGTGCCACCAGCAGGGACAGAGCTAACTATGGCTACACCTTC.

The V gene is TRBV27, the J gene TRBJ1-1; tentative D call: TRBD1 (6 bases). This CDR3 region has 14 residues. Trimming pared 3 bases from V and 4 bases from J, leaving 12 bases between. Germline CDR1 is MNHEY and CDR2 is SMNVEV (reference sequence). In DNA form, the CDR3 reads TGTGCCAGCAGTTTGAACAGGGTGGGCACTGAAGCTTTCTTT. As protein: CASSLNRVGTEAFF.

The count of this clone is one. V usage is TRBV5-1 and J usage is TRBJ1-1; possibly TRBD1 for D (6 bases). Trimming left V 0 bases short and J 11 bases short, with 14 bases between. Germline CDR1 SGHRS, CDR2 YFSETQ. CDR3 length equals 13 residues. The CDR3 here is CASSLEWQGMAFF. The CDR3 DNA sequence: TGCGCCAGCAGCTTGGAGTGGCAGGGGATGGCTTTCTTT.

The chain uses TRBV21-1 and TRBJ2-3; the listed D gene, TRBD2, was not tested against the DNA. TRBV21-1 is termed a pseudogene. CDR3 size: 14 residues. The CDR3 sequence is CASSPTISDDTQYF. In DNA, the CDR3 is TGTGCCAGCAGTCCTACTATTAGTGATGATACGCAGTATTTT.

The chain is built from TRBV6-1 and TRBJ1-4; TRBD1 matches 7 bases. V lost 3 bases and J lost 0; bases outside the gene matches: 7. This CDR3 comprises 17 residues. Germline V gives CDR1 MNHNS, CDR2 SASEGT. Here the CDR3 reads CASSERQGPTTNEKLFF. Here the CDR3 DNA reads TGTGCCAGCAGTGAGAGACAGGGCCCTACAACTAATGAAAAACTGTTTTTT.

The chain uses TRBV19 and TRBJ1-2, with D hard to call. V was clipped by 4 bases and J by 0 bases, with 6 bases between them. The CDR3 loop spans 13 amino acids. Germline CDR1 LNHDA, CDR2 SQIVND (reference sequence). CDR3 nucleotide sequence: TGTGCCAGTAGTAACACCTCTAACTATGGCTACACCTTC. It is translated as CASSNTSNYGYTF.

V is TRBV3-1 (or the pseudogene TRBV3-2) and J is TRBJ2-1, with a tentative D call TRBD2 (5 bases). This CDR3 region has 13 residues. CDR1 and CDR2 (germline): LGHDT, YNNKEL (reference sequence). V lost 0 bases to trimming and J lost 8 bases, with 8 bases between them. The CDR3, as DNA: TGTGCCAGCAGCCAAGAGCGGGTACATGAGCAGTTCTTC. Translating gives CASSQERVHEQFF.

A single count supports this clone. The chain has TRBV28 and TRBJ2-5; 12 bases agree with TRBD1. J was trimmed by 5 bases and V by 4 bases; bases with no gene match: 17. The CDR3 has 19 amino acids. Germline loops: CDR1 MDHEN, CDR2 SYDVKM. CDR3 nucleotides: TGTGCCAGCAGTTCCACATACGGGAATCCGGGACAGGGGGCCGAGACCCAGTACTTC. This translates into CASSSTYGNPGQGAETQYF. Full variable domain (remainder filled in from reference TRBV28 and TRBJ2-5): DVKVTQSSRYLVKRTGEKVFLECVQDMDHENMFWYRQDPGLGLRLIYFSYDVKMKEKGDIPEGYSVSREKKERFSLILESASTNQTSMYLCASSSTYGNPGQGAETQYFGPGTRLLVL.

In its sample, this clone was seen once. V usage is TRBV19 and J usage is TRBJ2-1; D gene ambiguous. Germline CDR1 and CDR2: LNHDA and SQIVND (reference sequence). The CDR3 totals 11 residues. V shed 4 bases and J shed 9 bases, with 7 bases lying between them. The DNA for the CDR3 is TGTGCCAGTAGTACCTACGCTGAGCAGTTCTTC. This gives the protein CASSTYAEQFF.

The CDR3 bases are TGTGCCAGCACCTTTGGACGGACTATCTCTGGAAACACCATATATTTT. Amino acids: CASTFGRTISGNTIYF. The rearrangement joins TRBV2 to TRBJ1-3; D remains ambiguous. Germline values: CDR1 SNHLY, CDR2 FYNNEI. Trimming left V 7 bases short and J 0 bases short, with 16 bases between. This CDR3 has 16 residues.